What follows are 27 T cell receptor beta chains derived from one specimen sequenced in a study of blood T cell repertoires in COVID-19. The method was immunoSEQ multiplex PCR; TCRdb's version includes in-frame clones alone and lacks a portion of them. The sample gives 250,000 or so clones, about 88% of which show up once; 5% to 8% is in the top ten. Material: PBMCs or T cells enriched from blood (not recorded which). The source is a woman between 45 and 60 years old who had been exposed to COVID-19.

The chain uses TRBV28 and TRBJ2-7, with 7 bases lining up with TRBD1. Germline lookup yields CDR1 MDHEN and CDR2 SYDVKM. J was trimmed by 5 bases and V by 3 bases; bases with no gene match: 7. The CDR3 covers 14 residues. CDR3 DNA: TGTGCCAGCAGTTTCCTCCGGGACAGCAACGAGCAGTACTTC. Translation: CASSFLRDSNEQYF.

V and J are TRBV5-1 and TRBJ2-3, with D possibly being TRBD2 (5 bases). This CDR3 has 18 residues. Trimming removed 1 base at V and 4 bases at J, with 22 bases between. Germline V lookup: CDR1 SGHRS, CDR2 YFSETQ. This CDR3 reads CASSLPIGTGSGADTQYF. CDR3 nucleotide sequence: TGCGCCAGCAGCTTGCCCATTGGAACGGGGAGTGGAGCAGATACGCAGTATTTT.

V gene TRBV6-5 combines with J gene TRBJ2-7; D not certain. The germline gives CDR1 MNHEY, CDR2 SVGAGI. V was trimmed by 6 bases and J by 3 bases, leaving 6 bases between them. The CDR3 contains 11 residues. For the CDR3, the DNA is TGTGCCAGCAGCCCACTCTACGAGCAGTACTTC. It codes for CASSPLYEQYF.

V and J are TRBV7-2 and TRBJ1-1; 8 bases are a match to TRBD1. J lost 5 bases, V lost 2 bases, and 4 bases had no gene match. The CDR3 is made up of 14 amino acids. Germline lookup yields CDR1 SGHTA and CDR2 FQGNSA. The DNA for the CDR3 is TGTGCCAGCAGCTTAAGACAGGGGAGGACTGAAGCTTTCTTT. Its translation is CASSLRQGRTEAFF.

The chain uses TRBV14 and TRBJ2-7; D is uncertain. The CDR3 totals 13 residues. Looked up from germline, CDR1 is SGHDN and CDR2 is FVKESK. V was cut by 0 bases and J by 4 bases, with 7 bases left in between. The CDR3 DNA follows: TGTGCCAGCAGCCAAGATAGACATTACGAGCAGTACTTC. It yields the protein CASSQDRHYEQYF.

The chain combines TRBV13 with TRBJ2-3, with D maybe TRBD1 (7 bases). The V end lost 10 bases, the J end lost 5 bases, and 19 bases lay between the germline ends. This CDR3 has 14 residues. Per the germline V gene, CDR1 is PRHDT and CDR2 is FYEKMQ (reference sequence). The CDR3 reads CATTNRGAGDTQYF. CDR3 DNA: TGTGCCACCACAAACAGGGGAGCGGGAGATACGCAGTATTTT. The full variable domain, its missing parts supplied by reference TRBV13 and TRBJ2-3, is AAGVIQSPRHLIKEKRETATLKCYPIPRHDTVYWYQQGPGQDPQFLISFYEKMQSDKGSIPDRFSAQQFSDYHSELNMSSLELGDSALYFCATTNRGAGDTQYFGPGTRLTVL.

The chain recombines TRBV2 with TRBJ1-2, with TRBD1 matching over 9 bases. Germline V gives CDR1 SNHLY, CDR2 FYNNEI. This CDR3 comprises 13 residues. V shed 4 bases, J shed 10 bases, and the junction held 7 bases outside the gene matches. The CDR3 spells CASSVDRGTVYTF. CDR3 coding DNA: TGTGCCAGCAGTGTCGACAGGGGGACAGTCTACACCTTC.

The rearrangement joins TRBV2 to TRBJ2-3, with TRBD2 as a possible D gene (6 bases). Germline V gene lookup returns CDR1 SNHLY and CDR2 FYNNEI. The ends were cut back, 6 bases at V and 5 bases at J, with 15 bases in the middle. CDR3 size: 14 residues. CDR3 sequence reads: CASSQNLAKDTQYF. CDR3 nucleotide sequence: TGTGCCAGCAGCCAGAACCTAGCGAAAGATACGCAGTATTTT. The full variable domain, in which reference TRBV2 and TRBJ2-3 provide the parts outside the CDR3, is EPEVTQTPSHQVTQMGQEVILRCVPISNHLYFYWYRQILGQKVEFLVSFYNNEISEKSEIFDDQFSVERPDGSNFTLKIRSTKLEDSAMYFCASSQNLAKDTQYFGPGTRLTVL.

The CDR3 sequence is CASGSQGARWTEAFF. The CDR3 DNA reads TGTGCTAGTGGCAGCCAGGGGGCGAGGTGGACTGAAGCTTTCTTT. The chain combines TRBV12-5 with TRBJ1-1; 8 nucleotides align to TRBD1. Germline CDR1 reads LGHNT; CDR2 reads FRNRAP. Trimming cost V 6 bases and J 5 bases; bases outside gene matches: 11. The CDR3 extends over 15 amino acids.

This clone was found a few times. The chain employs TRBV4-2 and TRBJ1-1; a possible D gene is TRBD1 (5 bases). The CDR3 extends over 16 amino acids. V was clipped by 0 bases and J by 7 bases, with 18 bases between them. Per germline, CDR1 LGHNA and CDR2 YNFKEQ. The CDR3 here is CASSQDQGVSSGEAFF. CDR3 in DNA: TGTGCCAGCAGCCAAGATCAGGGTGTCTCTTCTGGTGAAGCTTTCTTT.

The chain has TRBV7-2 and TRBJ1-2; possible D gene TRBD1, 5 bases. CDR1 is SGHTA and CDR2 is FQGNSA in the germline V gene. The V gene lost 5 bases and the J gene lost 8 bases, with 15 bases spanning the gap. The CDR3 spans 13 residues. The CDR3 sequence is CASSPMGQGGYTF. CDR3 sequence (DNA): TGTGCCAGCAGCCCCATGGGGCAGGGAGGCTACACCTTC.

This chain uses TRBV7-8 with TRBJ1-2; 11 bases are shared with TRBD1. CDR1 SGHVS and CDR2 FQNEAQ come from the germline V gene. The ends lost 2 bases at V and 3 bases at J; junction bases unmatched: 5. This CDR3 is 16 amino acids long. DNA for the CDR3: TGTGCCAGCAGCTTACTCCGGGACAGGGGGTACTATGGCTACACCTTC. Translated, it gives CASSLLRDRGYYGYTF.

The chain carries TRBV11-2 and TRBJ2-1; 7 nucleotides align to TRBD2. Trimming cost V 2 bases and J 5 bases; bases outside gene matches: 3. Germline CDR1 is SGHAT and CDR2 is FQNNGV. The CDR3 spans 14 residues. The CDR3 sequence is CASSLLAVNNEQFF. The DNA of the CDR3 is TGTGCCAGCAGCTTACTAGCGGTCAACAATGAGCAGTTCTTC.

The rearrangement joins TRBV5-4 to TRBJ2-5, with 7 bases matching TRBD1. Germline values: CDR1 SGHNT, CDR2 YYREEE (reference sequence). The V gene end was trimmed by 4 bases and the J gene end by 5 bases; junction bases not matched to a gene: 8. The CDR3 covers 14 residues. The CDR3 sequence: CASSGEGGKETQYF. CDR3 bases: TGTGCCAGCAGCGGAGAAGGGGGCAAGGAGACCCAGTACTTC.

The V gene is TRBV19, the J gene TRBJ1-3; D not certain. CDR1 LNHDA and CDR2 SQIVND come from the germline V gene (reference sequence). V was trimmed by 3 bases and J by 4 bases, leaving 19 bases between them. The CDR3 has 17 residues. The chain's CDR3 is CASSMEASRAYGNTIYF. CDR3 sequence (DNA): TGTGCCAGTAGTATGGAGGCTTCCCGGGCGTACGGAAACACCATATATTTT.

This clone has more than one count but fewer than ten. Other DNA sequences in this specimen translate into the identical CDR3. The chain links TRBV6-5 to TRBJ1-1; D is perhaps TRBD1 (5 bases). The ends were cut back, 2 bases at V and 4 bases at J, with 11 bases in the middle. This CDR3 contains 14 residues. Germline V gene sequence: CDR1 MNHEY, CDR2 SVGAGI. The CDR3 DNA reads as TGTGCCAGCAGTTACAGCCAGGGAAGCACTGAAGCTTTCTTT. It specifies CASSYSQGSTEAFF.

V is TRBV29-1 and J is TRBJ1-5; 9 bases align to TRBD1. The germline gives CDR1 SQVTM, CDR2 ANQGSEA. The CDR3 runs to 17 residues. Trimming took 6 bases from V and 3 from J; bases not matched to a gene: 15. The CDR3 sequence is CSVGSYRGRLYNQPQHF. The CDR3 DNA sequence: TGCAGCGTCGGGTCGTACAGGGGGCGACTCTACAATCAGCCCCAGCATTTT.

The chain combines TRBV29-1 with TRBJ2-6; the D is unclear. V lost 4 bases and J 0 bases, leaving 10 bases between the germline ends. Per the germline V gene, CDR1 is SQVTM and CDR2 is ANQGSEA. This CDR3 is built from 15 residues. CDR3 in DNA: TGCAGCGTTGTGGTAGCACGCTCTGGGGCCAACGTCCTGACTTTC. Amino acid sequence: CSVVVARSGANVLTF.

The CDR3 spells CASSFPAAETQYF. CDR3 bases: TGTGCCAGCAGCTTTCCTGCGGCGGAGACCCAGTACTTC. The rearrangement links TRBV7-9 to TRBJ2-5; D gene uncertain. This CDR3 is 13 amino acids long. From germline, CDR1 is SEHNR and CDR2 FQNEAQ (reference sequence). The ends were cut back, 3 bases at V and 5 bases at J, with 10 bases in the middle.

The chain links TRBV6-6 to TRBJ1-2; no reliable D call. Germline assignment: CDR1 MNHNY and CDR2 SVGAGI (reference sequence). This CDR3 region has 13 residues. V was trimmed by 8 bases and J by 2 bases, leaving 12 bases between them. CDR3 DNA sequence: TGTGCCAGCGGACCTTGGGAGAACTATGGCTACACCTTC. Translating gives CASGPWENYGYTF.

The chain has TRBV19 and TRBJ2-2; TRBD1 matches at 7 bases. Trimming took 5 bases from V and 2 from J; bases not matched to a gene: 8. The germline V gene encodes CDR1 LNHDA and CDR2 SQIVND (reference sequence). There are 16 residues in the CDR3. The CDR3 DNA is TGTGCCAGTAGTTCACCGGGACAGACAAACACCGGGGAGCTGTTTTTT. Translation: CASSSPGQTNTGELFF.

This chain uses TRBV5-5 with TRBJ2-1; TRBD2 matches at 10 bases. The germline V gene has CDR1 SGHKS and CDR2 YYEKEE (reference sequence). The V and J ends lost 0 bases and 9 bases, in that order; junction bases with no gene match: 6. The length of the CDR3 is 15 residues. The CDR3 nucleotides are TGTGCCAGCAGCTTGGCCGGGACTAGCGAGGCTGAGCAGTTCTTC. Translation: CASSLAGTSEAEQFF.

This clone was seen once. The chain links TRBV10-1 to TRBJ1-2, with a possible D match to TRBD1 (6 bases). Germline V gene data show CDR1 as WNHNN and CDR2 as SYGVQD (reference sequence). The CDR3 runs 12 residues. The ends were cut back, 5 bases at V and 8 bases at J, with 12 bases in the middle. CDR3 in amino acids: CASSNRVLGYTF. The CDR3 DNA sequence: TGCGCCAGCAGTAACAGGGTCTTAGGCTACACCTTC.

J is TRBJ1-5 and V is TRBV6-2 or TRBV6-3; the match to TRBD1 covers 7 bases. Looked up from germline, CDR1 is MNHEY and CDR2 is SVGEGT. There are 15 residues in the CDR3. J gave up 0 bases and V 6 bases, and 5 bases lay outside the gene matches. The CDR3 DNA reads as TGTGCCAGCAGCCGGGACAGCTATAGCAATCAGCCCCAGCATTTT. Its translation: CASSRDSYSNQPQHF.

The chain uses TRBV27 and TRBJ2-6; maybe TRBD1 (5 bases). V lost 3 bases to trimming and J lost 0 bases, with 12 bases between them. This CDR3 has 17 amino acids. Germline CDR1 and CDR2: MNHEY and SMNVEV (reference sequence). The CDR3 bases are TGTGCCAGCAGTTTGGCAGGGATGGCCTCTGGGGCCAACGTCCTGACTTTC. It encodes CASSLAGMASGANVLTF.

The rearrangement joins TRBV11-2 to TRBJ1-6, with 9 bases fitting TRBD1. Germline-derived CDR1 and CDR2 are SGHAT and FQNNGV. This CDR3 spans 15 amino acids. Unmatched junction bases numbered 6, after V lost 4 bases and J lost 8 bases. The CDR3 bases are TGTGCCAGCAGCTCGGGACAGGGCAGTCATTCACCCCTCCACTTT. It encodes CASSSGQGSHSPLHF.

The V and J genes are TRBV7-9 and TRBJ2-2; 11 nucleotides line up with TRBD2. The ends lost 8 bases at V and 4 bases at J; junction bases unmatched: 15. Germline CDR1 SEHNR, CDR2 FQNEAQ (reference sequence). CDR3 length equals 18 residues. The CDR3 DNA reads TGTGCCAGCGTCCGCGGGCTAGCGGGGGGTCTCAGCACCGGGGAGCTGTTTTTT. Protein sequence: CASVRGLAGGLSTGELFF.